The clone carrying this TCR beta chain came up a few times. The CDR3 sequence is 14 residues long. Germline loops: CDR1 SEHNR, CDR2 FQNEAQ (reference sequence). Trimming cost V 2 bases and J 7 bases, with 15 bases left between them. Preparing the TCRbeta library involved the use of unique molecular identifiers. TCRdb recomputed calls from the PCR reads with MiXCR, one row per CDR3 protein. The data hold almost 400,000 distinct CDR3 sequences, with roughly 22% observed a single time. This record comes from a study of T-cell reconstitution after alpha-beta-depleted transplantation in children. The specimen comprised PBMCs from the stem cell graft donor, sampled from the stem cell graft. The rearrangement joins TRBV7-9 to TRBJ2-7, with D possibly being TRBD1 (6 bases). The sequence was collected from a human donor who donated a stem cell graft to a child with acute myeloid leukemia. CDR3 nucleotides: TGTGCCAGCAGCTTACCCAGGGGCCGGGGTGAGCAGTACTTC. Its protein is CASSLPRGRGEQYF.